This passage covers 22 T cell receptor beta chains from one sample sequenced in a study of response to subunit inactivated influenza vaccine. Using its own MiXCR run on the RT-PCR reads, TCRdb lists one record per CDR3 protein. The sample yields hundreds of thousands of distinct CDR3 sequences, 25% seen once. Specimen: CD4+ T cells sorted from PBMCs, collected 4 to 6 days after vaccination. The receptors stem from a man aged 50-60 years who received an inactivated influenza vaccine.

The sample holds a few counts of this clonotype. The V and J genes are TRBV19 and TRBJ1-1; D unresolved. The V end was cut by 4 bases, the J end by 0 bases, with 12 bases between. CDR1 is LNHDA, CDR2 SQIVND, per germline (reference sequence). CDR3 length: 15 residues. Here the CDR3 reads CASSRNGVMNTEAFF. The CDR3 DNA reads as TGTGCCAGTAGTAGGAACGGCGTCATGAACACTGAAGCTTTCTTT.

The rearrangement links TRBV7-9 to TRBJ2-3; D unclear. CDR1 SEHNR and CDR2 FQNEAQ come from the germline V gene (reference sequence). V dropped 1 base and J dropped 3 bases, with 11 bases sitting between them. The CDR3 consists of 15 residues. The CDR3 sequence: CASSLVGYQTDTQYF. In DNA, the CDR3 is TGTGCCAGCAGCTTAGTCGGGTACCAGACAGATACGCAGTATTTT.

This clonotype was counted between two and nine times. V gene TRBV10-3 combines with J gene TRBJ2-3; D call uncertain. V dropped 6 bases and J dropped 6 bases, with 13 bases sitting between them. CDR3 length: 13 amino acids. CDR1 is ENHRY, CDR2 SYGVKD, per germline. The DNA for the CDR3 is TGTGCCATCAGGGTACAAGGCGCGGATACGCAGTATTTT. Translation: CAIRVQGADTQYF.

This clonotype has at least ten counts. This chain joins TRBV5-1 and TRBJ1-1, with D tentatively TRBD1 (5 bases). This CDR3 spans 11 amino acids. Trimming left V 6 bases short and J 5 bases short, with 8 bases between. CDR1 and CDR2 (germline): SGHRS, YFSETQ. CDR3 DNA sequence: TGCGCCAGCAAAGGGGAAACTGAAGCTTTCTTT. It translates to CASKGETEAFF. Filled out from reference TRBV5-1 and TRBJ1-1, the complete variable domain reads KAGVTQTPRYLIKTRGQQVTLSCSPISGHRSVSWYQQTPGQGLQFLFEYFSETQRNKGNFPGRFSGRQFSNSRSEMNVSTLELGDSALYLCASKGETEAFFGQGTRLTVV.

This clonotype came up a few times. The CDR3 reads CSAGDRNNEQFF. CDR3 in DNA: TGCAGCGCCGGGGACCGAAACAATGAGCAGTTCTTC. This chain joins TRBV29-1 and TRBJ2-1, with D perhaps assigned TRBD1 or TRBD2 (5 bases each). V dropped 7 bases and J dropped 5 bases, with 12 bases sitting between them. Germline V lookup: CDR1 SQVTM, CDR2 ANQGSEA. The CDR3 contains 12 residues.

As concerns this clonotype: Just one base apart from a much larger clone, this may be a read error. The chain has TRBV5-1 and TRBJ2-3; 8 nucleotides agree with TRBD1. The CDR3 extends over 14 amino acids. The germline V gene has CDR1 SGHRS and CDR2 YFSETQ. The CDR3 loop reads CASSFPGGTATQYF. DNA of the CDR3: TGCGCCAGCAGCTTCCCAGGGGGCACAGCTACGCAGTATTTT.

This clonotype was detected ten times or more. The chain has TRBV5-5 and TRBJ1-6; tentatively, D is TRBD1 (5 bases). V was pared by 7 bases and J by 8 bases, with 13 bases between. The CDR3 has 13 residues. Per germline, CDR1 SGHKS and CDR2 YYEKEE (reference sequence). This CDR3 reads CASLRQPDSPLHF. The CDR3 bases are TGTGCCAGCCTCAGACAGCCCGATTCACCCCTCCACTTT.

The CDR3 DNA follows: TGTGCCAGCAGCGAGACCGGGACACCCTCCTACGAGCAGTACTTC. It encodes CASSETGTPSYEQYF. The chain combines TRBV7-9 with TRBJ2-7; D might be TRBD1 (6 bases). Trimming stripped 5 bases from V and 0 bases from J, with 14 bases between. The CDR3 sequence is 15 residues long. Germline V CDR1 and CDR2: SEHNR, FQNEAQ (reference sequence).

V usage is TRBV11-2 and J usage is TRBJ2-7, with D perhaps being TRBD1 or TRBD2 (5 bases each). This CDR3 is 14 amino acids long. The V and J ends lost 1 base and 2 bases respectively, with 9 bases between them. The germline V gene encodes CDR1 SGHAT and CDR2 FQNNGV. CDR3 protein: CASSLVGRPYEQYF. In DNA, the CDR3 is TGTGCCAGCAGCTTAGTGGGACGGCCCTACGAGCAGTACTTC.

This clonotype was detected ten times or more. The J gene is TRBJ2-4, the V gene TRBV12-3 or TRBV12-4; 7 nucleotides line up with TRBD1. The CDR3 sequence is 15 residues long. Trimming cost V 5 bases and J 1 base; bases outside gene matches: 5. CDR3 in amino acids: CASSLGGSAKNIQYF. CDR3 sequence (DNA): TGTGCCAGCAGTCTAGGGGGCTCGGCCAAAAACATTCAGTACTTC.

This clonotype has only a few counts. V is TRBV11-2 and J is TRBJ1-4; D possibly corresponds to TRBD1 (5 bases). V was trimmed by 5 bases and J by 5 bases, leaving 12 bases between them. The CDR3 length is 14 residues. Germline loops: CDR1 SGHAT, CDR2 FQNNGV. The CDR3 bases are TGTGCCAGCAGCGGGGCGCACTCCAATGAAAAACTGTTTTTT. Protein: CASSGAHSNEKLFF.

The rearrangement uses TRBV5-1 and TRBJ2-1, with 9 bases identical to TRBD1. The ends lost 4 bases at V and 4 bases at J; junction bases unmatched: 6. This CDR3 is built from 15 residues. Germline CDR1 and CDR2: SGHRS and YFSETQ. The CDR3 nucleotides are TGCGCCAGCAGCGCCTCCGGGACAGGGTACAATGAGCAGTTCTTC. Protein sequence: CASSASGTGYNEQFF.

The rearrangement uses TRBV6-1 and TRBJ1-5; a weak D match, TRBD1 (5 bases). Trimming took off 2 bases at V and 7 bases at J, with 21 bases between the two ends. The CDR3 is made up of 17 amino acids. Germline V CDR1 and CDR2: MNHNS, SASEGT. The CDR3 DNA sequence: TGTGCCAGCAGTGAACCGCAATTTACCGGGACTAGCCAGCCCCAGCATTTT. Its translation: CASSEPQFTGTSQPQHF.

The V and J genes are TRBV4-2 and TRBJ1-1, with a possible D match to TRBD1 (6 bases). This CDR3 is built from 16 residues. V was cut by 0 bases and J by 2 bases, with 13 bases left in between. Germline V lookup: CDR1 LGHNA, CDR2 YNFKEQ. CDR3 protein: CASSQDGRGDNTEAFF. For the CDR3, the DNA is TGTGCCAGCAGCCAAGATGGCAGGGGCGATAACACTGAAGCTTTCTTT.

This clonotype was counted ten times or more. The V gene is TRBV4-2, the J gene TRBJ2-4; 8 nucleotides align to TRBD1. Germline CDR1 is LGHNA and CDR2 is YNFKEQ. CDR3 length equals 17 residues. V lost 3 bases, J lost 0 bases, and 7 bases stayed unmatched. CDR3 nucleotide sequence: TGTGCCAGCAGCCAGGGTTGGACAGGGTTAGCCAAAAACATTCAGTACTTC. Its protein product is CASSQGWTGLAKNIQYF.

The J gene is TRBJ1-4, the V gene TRBV6-4; D is uncertain. The CDR3 extends over 15 amino acids. Germline lookup yields CDR1 MRHNA and CDR2 SNTAGT. Between the trimmed V and J ends, which lost 4 bases and 5 bases, there was a span of 14 bases. In nucleotides, the CDR3 is TGTGCCAGCAGTGTCTCAGTGGGAGAAAATGAAAAACTGTTTTTT. Protein: CASSVSVGENEKLFF.

This clonotype has at least ten counts. CDR3 bases: TGTGCCAGCAGCTTAGGGCAGGTCTATGGCTACACCTTC. Residues: CASSLGQVYGYTF. This rearrangement joins TRBV7-9 to TRBJ1-2, with D hard to call. This CDR3 region has 13 residues. V was shortened by 1 base and J by 4 bases, with 7 bases between the two germline ends. Germline CDR1 SEHNR, CDR2 FQNEAQ (reference sequence).

This rearrangement joins TRBV20-1 to TRBJ2-2; 8 bases align to TRBD2. Trimming cost V 6 bases and J 3 bases; bases outside gene matches: 6. Per the germline V gene, CDR1 is DFQATT and CDR2 is SNEGSKA (reference sequence). The CDR3 runs 14 residues. The CDR3 DNA reads TGCAGTGCCCCCGGGAGGGGATACACCGGGGAGCTGTTTTTT. Its protein product is CSAPGRGYTGELFF.

The chain is built from TRBV6-1 and TRBJ1-4; D ambiguous. This CDR3 spans 13 amino acids. Between the trimmed V and J ends, which lost 11 bases and 8 bases, there was a span of 18 bases. Germline CDR1 MNHNS, CDR2 SASEGT. In nucleotides, the CDR3 is TGTGCCGGAGCCCTCTCACGGAAAGAAAAACTGTTTTTT. This sequence encodes CAGALSRKEKLFF.

Many counts were recorded for this clonotype. The junction does not match germline at one end; this may be a read error. The chain uses TRBV7-2 and TRBJ2-2; D ambiguous. CDR1 is SGHTA and CDR2 is FQGNSA in the germline V gene. The CDR3 contains 12 residues. The CDR3 loop reads CASSLDTGELFF. CDR3 sequence (DNA): TGTGCCAGCAGTTTAGACACCGGGGAGCTGTTTTTT. The variable domain in full, with the rest retrieved from reference TRBV7-2 and TRBJ2-2, is GAGVSQSPSNKVTEKGKDVELRCDPISGHTALYWYRQSLGQGLEFLIYFQGNSAPDKSGLPSDRFSAERTGGSVSTLTIQRTQQEDSAVYLCASSLDTGELFFGEGSRLTVL.

The chain links TRBV7-9 to TRBJ2-1; 7 bases match TRBD2. This CDR3 is 14 amino acids long. Per germline, CDR1 SEHNR and CDR2 FQNEAQ (reference sequence). Trimming removed 4 bases from V and 2 bases from J; junction bases left unmatched: 2. The CDR3 here is CASSSAGAYNEQFF. The CDR3, as DNA: TGTGCCAGCAGCTCCGCGGGGGCCTACAATGAGCAGTTCTTC.

On this clonotype: A much larger clone differs by one base, so this may be a read error. This chain links TRBV20-1 with TRBJ2-2; TRBD1 aligns across 8 bases. With 4 bases clipped from V and 0 bases from J, the junction kept 1 base outside the gene matches. This CDR3 contains 14 residues. Germline-derived CDR1 and CDR2 are DFQATT and SNEGSKA (reference sequence). The CDR3 coding sequence is TGCAGTGCTACGGACAGGGCGAACACCGGGGAGCTGTTTTTT. This translates into CSATDRANTGELFF.